These 18 T cell receptor beta chains were all obtained from the same sample, sequenced in a study of T-cell memory formation after mild COVID-19. A single record per CDR3 protein comes from TCRdb applying MiXCR to the 5' RACE reads. The sample lists hundreds of thousands of distinct CDR3 sequences; about an eighth were seen once. Sequenced input: PBMCs or a T cell subset sorted from them (not recorded which). The receptors here all came from a young man who had mild COVID-19 (a few samples of this study predate the infection). Cell type and time point are not known.

The V call is TRBV7-3, the J call TRBJ2-3, with 9 bases identical to TRBD2. Unmatched junction bases numbered 3, after V lost 5 bases and J lost 6 bases. CDR3 size: 13 residues. From germline, CDR1 is SGHTA and CDR2 FQGTGA. The DNA for the CDR3 is TGTGCCAGCAGCCCGAGCGGGGGGGATACGCAGTATTTT. This encodes CASSPSGGDTQYF.

The J gene is TRBJ1-4, the V gene TRBV7-2; D not resolved. CDR1 is SGHTA, CDR2 FQGNSA, per germline. This CDR3 region has 13 residues. Trimming left V 5 bases short and J 7 bases short, with 11 bases between. CDR3 amino acids: CASSTRRGEKLFF. Written as DNA, the CDR3 is TGTGCCAGCAGCACCCGACGCGGTGAAAAACTGTTTTTT.

The genes are TRBV5-5 and TRBJ2-7, with 7 bases identical to TRBD2. The J segment lost 1 base and the V segment lost 3 bases, leaving 7 bases of the junction unmatched. There are 15 residues in the CDR3. Germline assignment: CDR1 SGHKS and CDR2 YYEKEE (reference sequence). The CDR3 protein is CASSSRLAESYEQYF. The CDR3, as DNA: TGTGCCAGCAGCTCGAGACTAGCAGAGTCCTACGAGCAGTACTTC.

This sequence joins TRBV3-1 and TRBJ2-6; the D call may be TRBD1 or TRBD2 (5 bases each). The germline CDR1 and CDR2 sequences are LGHDT and YNNKEL (reference sequence). Trimming pared 8 bases from V and 0 bases from J, leaving 17 bases between. This CDR3 is 17 amino acids long. The CDR3 sequence is CASGGRGISSGANVLTF. The CDR3 nucleotides are TGTGCCAGCGGGGGAAGGGGAATCAGCTCTGGGGCCAACGTCCTGACTTTC. Filled out from reference TRBV3-1 and TRBJ2-6, the complete variable domain reads DTAVSQTPKYLVTQMGNDKSIKCEQNLGHDTMYWYKQDSKKFLKIMFSYNNKELIINETVPNRFSPKSPDKAHLNLHINSLELGDSAVYFCASGGRGISSGANVLTFGAGSRLTVL.

This clonotype was recorded a few times. The chain recombines TRBV18 with TRBJ2-2, with a possible D match to TRBD1 (5 bases). V was shortened by 8 bases and J by 5 bases, with 9 bases between the two germline ends. The CDR3 covers 12 residues. CDR1 KGHSH and CDR2 LQKENI come from the germline V gene. CDR3 loop: CASVQETGELFF. The CDR3, as DNA: TGTGCCAGCGTACAGGAGACCGGGGAGCTGTTTTTT.

This clonotype has a count of ten or more. V gene TRBV4-3 combines with J gene TRBJ2-1; D may be TRBD1 (6 bases). This CDR3 comprises 18 residues. V dropped 0 bases and J dropped 0 bases, with 15 bases sitting between them. CDR1 LGHNA and CDR2 YSLEER come from the germline V gene. The CDR3 loop reads CASSQDPRGTSSYNEQFF. The DNA of the CDR3 is TGCGCCAGCAGCCAAGATCCGAGGGGGACGAGCTCCTACAATGAGCAGTTCTTC.

J is TRBJ2-5 and V is TRBV4-2, with 9 bases identical to TRBD1. Trimming cost V 0 bases and J 4 bases; bases outside gene matches: 9. Per germline, CDR1 LGHNA and CDR2 YNFKEQ. The CDR3 has 17 amino acids. CDR3 sequence: CASSQDTGTGLRETQYF. CDR3 DNA sequence: TGTGCCAGCAGCCAAGACACCGGGACAGGGCTCCGAGAGACCCAGTACTTC.

A few counts support this clonotype. The chain has TRBV5-5 and TRBJ1-1; D unclear. The CDR3 covers 14 residues. Germline CDR1 is SGHKS and CDR2 is YYEKEE (reference sequence). Trimming stripped 3 bases from V and 8 bases from J, with 17 bases between. CDR3 sequence: CASSSLSVTSEAFF. The DNA for the CDR3 is TGTGCCAGCAGCTCCTTATCGGTAACTTCGGAAGCTTTCTTT.

V is TRBV20-1 and J is TRBJ2-1; D gene uncertain. Germline loops: CDR1 DFQATT, CDR2 SNEGSKA (reference sequence). The CDR3 sequence is 11 residues long. The V end lost 5 bases, the J end lost 11 bases, and 13 bases lay between the germline ends. CDR3 bases: TGCAGTGCTGCAGACCCCAGTCAGCAGTTCTTC. Translation gives CSAADPSQQFF.

The rearrangement links TRBV15 to TRBJ2-3, with 7 bases aligning to TRBD2. J lost 5 bases, V lost 1 base, and 9 bases had no gene match. The CDR3 has 16 residues. Looked up from germline, CDR1 is LNHNV and CDR2 is YYDKDF (reference sequence). The CDR3 nucleotides are TGTGCCACCAGCAGAGGTGCAAGCGGGGCTGGAGATACGCAGTATTTT. Its protein product is CATSRGASGAGDTQYF.

This clonotype was counted at least ten times. This sequence joins TRBV18 and TRBJ2-1, with D uncertain. Germline assignment: CDR1 KGHSH and CDR2 LQKENI. The CDR3 is made up of 11 amino acids. The V end lost 6 bases, the J end lost 14 bases, and 14 bases lay between the germline ends. CDR3 in amino acids: CASSLGEFEFF. In DNA, the CDR3 is TGTGCCAGCTCGCTCGGAGAGTTTGAGTTCTTC.

This clonotype was counted ten times or more. The V call is TRBV20-1, the J call TRBJ2-3; 10 bases fit TRBD1. Germline-derived CDR1 and CDR2 are DFQATT and SNEGSKA (reference sequence). This CDR3 comprises 16 residues. V lost 2 bases to trimming and J lost 10 bases; unmatched junction nucleotides: 15. The CDR3 DNA follows: TGCAGTGCTAGAAGCCCGACAGGGGGCGATGGTTTTCCGCAGTATTTT. This sequence encodes CSARSPTGGDGFPQYF.

This clonotype was seen only once. The chain is built from TRBV29-1 and TRBJ1-1; TRBD1 might be the D (5 bases). The length of the CDR3 is 12 residues. Trimming left V 7 bases short and J 1 base short, with 10 bases between. Germline V gene sequence: CDR1 SQVTM, CDR2 ANQGSEA. The CDR3 loop reads CSARAANTEAFF. The CDR3 DNA reads as TGCAGCGCCAGGGCGGCGAACACTGAAGCTTTCTTT. Variable domain in full (rest from reference TRBV29-1 and TRBJ1-1): SAVISQKPSRDICQRGTSLTIQCQVDSQVTMMFWYRQQPGQSLTLIATANQGSEATYESGFVIDKFPISRPNLTFSTLTVSNMSPEDSSIYLCSARAANTEAFFGQGTRLTVV.

This clonotype has only one observation. The V and J genes are TRBV6-2 or TRBV6-3 and TRBJ2-2, with D uncertain. Trimming took 8 bases from V and 6 from J, leaving 4 bases between them. CDR1 and CDR2 from the germline V gene are MNHEY and SVGEGT. The CDR3 covers 10 residues. The DNA for the CDR3 is TGTGCCAGCCGGGCCGGGGAGCTGTTTTTT. It is translated as CASRAGELFF.

The CDR3 region has the DNA TGCGCCAGCAGCCCTGGTATTTCTGGAAACACCATATATTTT. This sequence encodes CASSPGISGNTIYF. The chain links TRBV5-1 to TRBJ1-3, with D hard to call. V was cut by 4 bases and J by 1 base, with 9 bases left in between. Germline assignment: CDR1 SGHRS and CDR2 YFSETQ. This CDR3 contains 14 residues.

The V call is TRBV4-1, the J call TRBJ2-7, with a tentative D call TRBD2 (5 bases). V lost 1 base and J lost 5, with 12 bases in between. Germline V CDR1 and CDR2: MGHRA, YSYEKL. The CDR3 spans 14 residues. CDR3 coding DNA: TGCGCCAGCAGCCAAGTTGGACCGCGGGACGAGCAGTACTTC. Its protein is CASSQVGPRDEQYF.

The table lists this clonotype with a few counts. The CDR3: CASSHKLAGALSGANVLTF. CDR3 in DNA: TGTGCCAGCAGCCACAAACTAGCGGGGGCACTCTCTGGGGCCAACGTCCTGACTTTC. The chain combines TRBV3-1 with TRBJ2-6, with 11 bases fitting TRBD2. V was clipped by 3 bases and J by 0 bases; unmatched bases: 7. The CDR3 is 19 amino acids. CDR1 is LGHDT and CDR2 is YNNKEL in the germline V gene (reference sequence).

Of note for this clonotype: One end of the junction is discordant with germline, which a read error may explain. V usage is TRBV20-1 and J usage is TRBJ1-1; a possible D gene is TRBD1 (5 bases). Germline V gene sequence: CDR1 DFQATT, CDR2 SNEGSKA (reference sequence). CDR3 size: 14 residues. Here the CDR3 reads CSAGDSGTVTEAFF. The CDR3 nucleotides read TGCAGTGCTGGAGATTCCGGGACGGTCACTGAAGCTTTCTTT.